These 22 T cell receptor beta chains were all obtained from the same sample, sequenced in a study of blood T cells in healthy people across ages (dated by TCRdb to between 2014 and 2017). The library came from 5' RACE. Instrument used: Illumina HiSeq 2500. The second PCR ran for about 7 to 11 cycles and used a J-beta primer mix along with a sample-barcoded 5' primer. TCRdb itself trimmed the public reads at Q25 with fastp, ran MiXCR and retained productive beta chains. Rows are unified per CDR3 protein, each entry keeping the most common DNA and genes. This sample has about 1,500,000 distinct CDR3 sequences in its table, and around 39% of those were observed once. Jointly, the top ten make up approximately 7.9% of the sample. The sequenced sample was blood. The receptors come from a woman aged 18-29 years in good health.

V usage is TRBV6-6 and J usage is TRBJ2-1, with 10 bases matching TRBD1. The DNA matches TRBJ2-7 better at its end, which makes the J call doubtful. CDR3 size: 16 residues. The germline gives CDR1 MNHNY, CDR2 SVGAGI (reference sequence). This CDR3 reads CASSYPTGGSYNEQYF. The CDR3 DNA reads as TGTGCCAGCAGTTACCCGACAGGGGGCTCCTACAATGAGCAGTACTTC.

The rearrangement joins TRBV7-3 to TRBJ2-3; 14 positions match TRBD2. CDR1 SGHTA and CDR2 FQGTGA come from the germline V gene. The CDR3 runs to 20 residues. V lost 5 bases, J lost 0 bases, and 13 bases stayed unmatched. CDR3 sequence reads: CASSLRPGLAGGTSTDTQYF. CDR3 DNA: TGTGCCAGCAGCCTCAGACCAGGACTAGCGGGGGGAACTAGCACAGATACGCAGTATTTT.

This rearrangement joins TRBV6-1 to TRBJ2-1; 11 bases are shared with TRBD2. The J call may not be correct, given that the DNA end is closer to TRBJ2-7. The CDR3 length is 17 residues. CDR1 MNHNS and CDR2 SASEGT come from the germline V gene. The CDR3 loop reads CASSEELAGVLSHEQYF. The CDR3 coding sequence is TGTGCCAGCAGTGAAGAACTAGCGGGAGTTTTGTCCCACGAGCAGTACTTC.

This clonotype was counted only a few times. The CDR3 DNA reads as TGTGCCAGCAGTTTAAACGGACCGCCCGGCCAAAACATTCAGTACTTC. As protein: CASSLNGPPGQNIQYF. This chain uses TRBV27 with TRBJ2-4; D uncertain. This CDR3 region has 16 residues. Germline CDR1 MNHEY, CDR2 SMNVEV (reference sequence). The ends were cut back, 2 bases at V and 5 bases at J, with 16 bases in the middle.

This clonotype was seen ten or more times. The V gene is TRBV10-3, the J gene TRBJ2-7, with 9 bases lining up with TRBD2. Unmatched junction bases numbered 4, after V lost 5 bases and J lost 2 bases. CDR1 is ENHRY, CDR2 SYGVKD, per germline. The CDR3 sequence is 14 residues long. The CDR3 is CAISPSGGTYEQYF. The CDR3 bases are TGTGCCATCAGTCCGAGCGGGGGGACCTACGAGCAGTACTTC.

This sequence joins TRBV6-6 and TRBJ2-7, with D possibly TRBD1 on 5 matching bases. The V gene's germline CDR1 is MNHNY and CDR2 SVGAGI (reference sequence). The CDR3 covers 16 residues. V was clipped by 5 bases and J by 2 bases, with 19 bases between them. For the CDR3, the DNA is TGTGCCAGCAGTCCCACCTTCCTGGACACAGCCTACGAGCAGTACTTC. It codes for CASSPTFLDTAYEQYF.

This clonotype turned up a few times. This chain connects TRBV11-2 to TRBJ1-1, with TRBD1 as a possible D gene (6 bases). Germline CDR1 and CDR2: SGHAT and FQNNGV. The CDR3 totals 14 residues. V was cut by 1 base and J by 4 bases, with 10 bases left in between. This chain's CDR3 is CASSLAGRGTEAFF. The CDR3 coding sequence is TGTGCCAGCAGCTTAGCCGGCAGGGGCACTGAAGCTTTCTTT.

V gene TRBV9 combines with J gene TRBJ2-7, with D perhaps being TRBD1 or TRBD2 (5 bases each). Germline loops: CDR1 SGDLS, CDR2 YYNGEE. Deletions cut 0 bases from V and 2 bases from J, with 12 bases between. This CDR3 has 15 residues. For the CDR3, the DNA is TGTGCCAGCAGCGTAGCTCGGGACCCTACCTACGAGCAGTACTTC. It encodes CASSVARDPTYEQYF.

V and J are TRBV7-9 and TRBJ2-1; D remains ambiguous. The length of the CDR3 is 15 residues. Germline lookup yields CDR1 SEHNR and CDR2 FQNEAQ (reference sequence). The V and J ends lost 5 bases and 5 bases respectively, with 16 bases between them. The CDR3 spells CASSPEWWVDNEQFF. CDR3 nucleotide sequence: TGTGCCAGCAGCCCCGAATGGTGGGTCGACAATGAGCAGTTCTTC.

In nucleotides, the CDR3 is TGTGCCACCGATGACCTGGGTGGTGGCTACACCTTC. Encoded protein: CATDDLGGGYTF. V gene TRBV12-3 or TRBV12-4 combines with J gene TRBJ1-2; D unclear. V was cut by 10 bases and J by 7 bases, with 16 bases left in between. The CDR3 loop spans 12 amino acids.

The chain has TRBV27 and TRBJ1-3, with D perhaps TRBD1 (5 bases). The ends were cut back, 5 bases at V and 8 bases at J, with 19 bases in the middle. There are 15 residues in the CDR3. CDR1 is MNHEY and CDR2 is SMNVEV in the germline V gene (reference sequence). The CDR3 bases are TGTGCCAGCAGTCCCATCCCGGGGGGTCCCCACACCATATATTTT. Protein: CASSPIPGGPHTIYF.

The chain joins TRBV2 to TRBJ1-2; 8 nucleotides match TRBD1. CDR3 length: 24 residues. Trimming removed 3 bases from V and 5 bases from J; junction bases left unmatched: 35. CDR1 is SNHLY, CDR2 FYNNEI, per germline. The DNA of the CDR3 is TGTGCCAGCAGTGACGCTGAGACAGGGGTTTTCCAGATGAATTCGGGTTGGGCTGCTTATGGCTACACCTTC. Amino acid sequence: CASSDAETGVFQMNSGWAAYGYTF.

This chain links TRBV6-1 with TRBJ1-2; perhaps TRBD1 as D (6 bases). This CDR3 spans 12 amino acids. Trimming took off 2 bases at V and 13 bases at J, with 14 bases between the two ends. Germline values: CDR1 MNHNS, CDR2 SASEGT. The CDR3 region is CASSEFGTPFTF. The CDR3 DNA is TGTGCCAGCAGTGAATTTGGGACACCGTTCACCTTC.

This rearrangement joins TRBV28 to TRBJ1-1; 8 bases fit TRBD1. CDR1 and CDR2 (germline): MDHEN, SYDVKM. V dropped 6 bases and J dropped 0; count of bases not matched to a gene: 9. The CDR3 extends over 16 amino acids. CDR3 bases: TGTGCCAGCAGCCCACTACCGGGACAGGTGAACACTGAAGCTTTCTTT. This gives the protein CASSPLPGQVNTEAFF.

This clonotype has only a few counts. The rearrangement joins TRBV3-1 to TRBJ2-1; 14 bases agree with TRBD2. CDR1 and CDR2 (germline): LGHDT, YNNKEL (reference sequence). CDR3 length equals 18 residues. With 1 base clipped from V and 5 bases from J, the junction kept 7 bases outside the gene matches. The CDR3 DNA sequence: TGTGCCAGCAGCCAAGGACTAGCGGGAGGGCCATCGCACAATGAGCAGTTCTTC. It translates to CASSQGLAGGPSHNEQFF.

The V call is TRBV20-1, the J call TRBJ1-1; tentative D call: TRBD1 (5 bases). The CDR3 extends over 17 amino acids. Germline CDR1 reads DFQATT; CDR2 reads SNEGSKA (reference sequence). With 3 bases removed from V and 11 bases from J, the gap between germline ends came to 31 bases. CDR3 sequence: CSARQTDAISAMAMAFF. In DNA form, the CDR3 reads TGCAGTGCTAGGCAGACAGACGCAATTAGCGCTATGGCAATGGCTTTCTTT.

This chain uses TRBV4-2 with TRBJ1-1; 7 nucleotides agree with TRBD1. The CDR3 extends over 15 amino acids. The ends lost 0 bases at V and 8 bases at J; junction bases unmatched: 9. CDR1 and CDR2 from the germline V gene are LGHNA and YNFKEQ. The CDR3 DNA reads TGTGCCAGCAGCCAAGATCTCCGGACAGGCGCCGAAGCTTTCTTT. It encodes CASSQDLRTGAEAFF.

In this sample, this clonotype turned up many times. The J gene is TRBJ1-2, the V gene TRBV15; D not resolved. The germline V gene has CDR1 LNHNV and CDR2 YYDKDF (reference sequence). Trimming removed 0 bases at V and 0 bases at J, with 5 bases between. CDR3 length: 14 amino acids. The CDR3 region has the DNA TGTGCCACCAGCAGAGACGTTACTAACTATGGCTACACCTTC. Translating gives CATSRDVTNYGYTF.

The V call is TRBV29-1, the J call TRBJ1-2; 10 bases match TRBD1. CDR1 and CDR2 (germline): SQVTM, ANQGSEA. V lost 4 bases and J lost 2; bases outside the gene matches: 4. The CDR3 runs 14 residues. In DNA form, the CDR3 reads TGCAGCGTTGGGGGGGGACAGGGGAACTATGGCTACACCTTC. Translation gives CSVGGGQGNYGYTF.

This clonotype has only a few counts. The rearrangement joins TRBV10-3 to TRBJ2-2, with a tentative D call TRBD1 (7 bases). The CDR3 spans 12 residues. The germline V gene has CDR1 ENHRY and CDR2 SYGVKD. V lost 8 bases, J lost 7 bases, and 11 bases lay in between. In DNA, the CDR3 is TGTGCCATCCGACAGGGAGGCGGGGAGCTGTTTTTT. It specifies CAIRQGGGELFF.

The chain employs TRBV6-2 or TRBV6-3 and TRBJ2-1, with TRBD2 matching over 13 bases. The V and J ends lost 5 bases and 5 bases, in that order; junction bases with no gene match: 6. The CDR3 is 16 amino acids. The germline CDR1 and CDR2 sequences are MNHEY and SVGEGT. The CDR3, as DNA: TGTGCCAGCAGTCAACCCGGACTAGCGGGGGACAATGAGCAGTTCTTC. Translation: CASSQPGLAGDNEQFF.

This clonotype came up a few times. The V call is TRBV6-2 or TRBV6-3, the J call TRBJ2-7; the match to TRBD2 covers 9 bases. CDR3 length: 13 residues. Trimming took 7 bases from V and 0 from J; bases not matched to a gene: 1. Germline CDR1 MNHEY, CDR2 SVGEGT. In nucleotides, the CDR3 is TGTGCCAGCACTAGCGGGGACTCCTACGAGCAGTACTTC. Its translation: CASTSGDSYEQYF.